The clone carrying this TCR beta chain was seen repeatedly, ten times or more. Its antigen is currently unknown. This sample stems from a study of CD8 T cells in ankylosing spondylitis. TCRdb recomputed calls from the 5' RACE reads with MiXCR, one row per CDR3 protein. Here the sample spans a few hundred thousand distinct CDR3 sequences, roughly 10% being singletons. The CDR3 has 13 amino acids. Germline V lookup: CDR1 DFQATT, CDR2 SNEGSKA (reference sequence). With 4 bases clipped from V and 5 bases from J, the junction kept 5 bases outside the gene matches. General study points: It was reported that disease-linked clones were significantly enriched in matched ankylosing spondylitis synovial fluid.

The chain couples TRBV20-1 to TRBJ2-7; 10 nucleotides match TRBD1. This sequence was found in a female donor with ankylosing spondylitis or in good health (not recorded which). The sequenced sample was blood, either unsorted or a sorted T cell fraction (not recorded which). CDR3 in amino acids: CSAKGQGTHEQYF. The DNA of the CDR3 is TGCAGTGCTAAGGGACAGGGGACCCACGAGCAGTACTTC.